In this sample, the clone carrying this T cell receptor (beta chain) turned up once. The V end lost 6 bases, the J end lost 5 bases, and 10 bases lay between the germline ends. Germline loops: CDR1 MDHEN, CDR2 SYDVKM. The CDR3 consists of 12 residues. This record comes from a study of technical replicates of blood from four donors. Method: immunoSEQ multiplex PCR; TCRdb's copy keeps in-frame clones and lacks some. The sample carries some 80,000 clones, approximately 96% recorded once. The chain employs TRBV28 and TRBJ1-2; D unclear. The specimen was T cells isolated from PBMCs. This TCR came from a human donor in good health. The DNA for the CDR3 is TGTGCCAGCAGCCCGGGATCGTATGGCTACACCTTC. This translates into CASSPGSYGYTF.